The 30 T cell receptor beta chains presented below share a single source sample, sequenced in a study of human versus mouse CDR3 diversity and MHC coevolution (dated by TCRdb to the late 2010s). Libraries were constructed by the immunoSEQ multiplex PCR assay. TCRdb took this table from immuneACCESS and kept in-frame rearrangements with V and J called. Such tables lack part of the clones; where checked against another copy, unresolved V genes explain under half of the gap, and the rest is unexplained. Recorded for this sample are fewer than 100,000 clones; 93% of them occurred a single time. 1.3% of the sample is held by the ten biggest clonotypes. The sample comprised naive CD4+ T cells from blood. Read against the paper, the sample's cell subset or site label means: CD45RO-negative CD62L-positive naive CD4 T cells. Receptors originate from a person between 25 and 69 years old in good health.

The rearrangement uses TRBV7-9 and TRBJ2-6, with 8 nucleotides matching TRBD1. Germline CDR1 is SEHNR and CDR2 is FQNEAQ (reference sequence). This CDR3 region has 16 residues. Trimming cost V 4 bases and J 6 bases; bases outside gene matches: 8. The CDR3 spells CASSSGQGREANVLTF. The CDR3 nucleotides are TGTGCCAGCAGCTCCGGACAGGGTCGGGAGGCCAACGTCCTGACTTTC.

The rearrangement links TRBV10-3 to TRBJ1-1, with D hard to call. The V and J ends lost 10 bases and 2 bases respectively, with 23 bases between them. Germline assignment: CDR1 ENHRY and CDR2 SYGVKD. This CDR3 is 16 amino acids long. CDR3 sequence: CATYPQATPRNTEAFF. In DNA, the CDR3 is TGTGCCACCTACCCTCAGGCGACGCCGCGCAACACTGAAGCTTTCTTT.

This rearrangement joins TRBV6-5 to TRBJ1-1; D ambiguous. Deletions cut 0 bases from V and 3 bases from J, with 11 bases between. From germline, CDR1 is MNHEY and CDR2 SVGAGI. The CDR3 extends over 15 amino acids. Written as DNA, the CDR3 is TGTGCCAGCAGTTACTCGACCGCCGGGGACACTGAAGCTTTCTTT. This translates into CASSYSTAGDTEAFF.

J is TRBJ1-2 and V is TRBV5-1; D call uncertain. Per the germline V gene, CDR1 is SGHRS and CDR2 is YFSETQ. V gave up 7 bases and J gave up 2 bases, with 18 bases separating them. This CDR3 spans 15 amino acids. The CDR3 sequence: CASQPLAGVNYGYTF. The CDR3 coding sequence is TGCGCCAGCCAACCTTTGGCAGGCGTCAACTATGGCTACACCTTC.

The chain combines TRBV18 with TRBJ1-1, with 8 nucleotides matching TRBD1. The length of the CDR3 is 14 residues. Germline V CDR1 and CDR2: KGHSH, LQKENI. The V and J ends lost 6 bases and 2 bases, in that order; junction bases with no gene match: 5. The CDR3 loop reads CASSQQGGNTEAFF. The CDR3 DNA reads TGTGCCAGCTCCCAACAGGGGGGTAACACTGAAGCTTTCTTT.

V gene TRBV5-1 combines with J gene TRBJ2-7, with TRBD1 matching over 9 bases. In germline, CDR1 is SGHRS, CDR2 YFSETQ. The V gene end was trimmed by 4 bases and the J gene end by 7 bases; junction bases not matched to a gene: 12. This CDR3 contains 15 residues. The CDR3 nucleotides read TGCGCCAGCAGCGTATCCGGGACAGGGACCAGGGAGCAGTACTTC. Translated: CASSVSGTGTREQYF.

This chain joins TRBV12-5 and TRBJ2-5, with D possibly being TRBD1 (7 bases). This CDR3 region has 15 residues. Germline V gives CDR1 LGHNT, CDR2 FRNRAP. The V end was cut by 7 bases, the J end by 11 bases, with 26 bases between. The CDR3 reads CASVPGGNFVREQYF. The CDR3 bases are TGTGCTAGTGTGCCAGGGGGAAATTTCGTTCGGGAGCAGTACTTC.

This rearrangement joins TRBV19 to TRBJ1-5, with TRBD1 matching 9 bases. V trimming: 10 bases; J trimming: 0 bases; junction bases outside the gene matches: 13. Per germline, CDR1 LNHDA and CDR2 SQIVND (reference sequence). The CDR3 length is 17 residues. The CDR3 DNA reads TGTGCCACCAACCCGGGACAGGGAGGATATAGCAATCAGCCCCAGCATTTT. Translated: CATNPGQGGYSNQPQHF.

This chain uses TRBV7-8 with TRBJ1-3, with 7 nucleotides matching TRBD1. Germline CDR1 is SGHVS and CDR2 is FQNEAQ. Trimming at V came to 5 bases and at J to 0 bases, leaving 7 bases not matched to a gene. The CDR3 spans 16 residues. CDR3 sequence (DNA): TGTGCCAGCAGCCCAGGGACAGCCAGCTCTGGAAACACCATATATTTT. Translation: CASSPGTASSGNTIYF.

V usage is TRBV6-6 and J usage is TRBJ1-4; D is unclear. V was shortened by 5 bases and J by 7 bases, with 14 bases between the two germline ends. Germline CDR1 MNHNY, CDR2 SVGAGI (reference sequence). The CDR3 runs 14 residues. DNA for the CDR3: TGTGCCAGCAGTCCCGGGAGTCTGGGTGAAAAACTGTTTTTT. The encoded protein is CASSPGSLGEKLFF.

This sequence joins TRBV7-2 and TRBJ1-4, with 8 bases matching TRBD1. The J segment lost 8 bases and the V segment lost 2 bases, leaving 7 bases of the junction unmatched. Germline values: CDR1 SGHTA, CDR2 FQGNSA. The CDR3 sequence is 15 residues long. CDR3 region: CASSLNQGAREKLFF. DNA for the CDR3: TGTGCCAGCAGCTTAAACCAGGGGGCGAGAGAAAAACTGTTTTTT. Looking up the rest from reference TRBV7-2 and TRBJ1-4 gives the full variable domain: GAGVSQSPSNKVTEKGKDVELRCDPISGHTALYWYRQSLGQGLEFLIYFQGNSAPDKSGLPSDRFSAERTGGSVSTLTIQRTQQEDSAVYLCASSLNQGAREKLFFGSGTQLSVL.

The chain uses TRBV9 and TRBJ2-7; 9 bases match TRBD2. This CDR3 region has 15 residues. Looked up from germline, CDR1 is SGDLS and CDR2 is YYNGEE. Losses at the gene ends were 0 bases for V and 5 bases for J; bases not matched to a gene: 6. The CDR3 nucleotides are TGTGCCAGCAGCGTAGAGGGTAGCGGGGGCGACGAGCAGTACTTC. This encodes CASSVEGSGGDEQYF.

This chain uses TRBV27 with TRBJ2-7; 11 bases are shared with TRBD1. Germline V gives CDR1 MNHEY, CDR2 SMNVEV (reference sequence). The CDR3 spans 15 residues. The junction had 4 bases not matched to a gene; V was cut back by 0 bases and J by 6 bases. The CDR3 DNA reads TGTGCCAGCAGTTTATCTGGGACAGGGGGTCGCGAGCAGTACTTC. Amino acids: CASSLSGTGGREQYF.

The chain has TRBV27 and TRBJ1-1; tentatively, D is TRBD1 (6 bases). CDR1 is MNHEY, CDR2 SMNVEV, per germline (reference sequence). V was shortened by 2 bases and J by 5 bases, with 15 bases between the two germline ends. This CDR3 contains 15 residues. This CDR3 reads CASSLVGGLGTEAFF. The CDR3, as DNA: TGTGCCAGCAGTTTAGTCGGGGGGCTGGGGACTGAAGCTTTCTTT.

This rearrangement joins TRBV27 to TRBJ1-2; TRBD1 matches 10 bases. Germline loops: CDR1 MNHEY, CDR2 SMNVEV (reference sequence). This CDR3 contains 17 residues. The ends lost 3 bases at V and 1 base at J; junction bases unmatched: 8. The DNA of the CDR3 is TGTGCCAGCAGTTTTCACCGGACAGGGGGGATTAACTATGGCTACACCTTC. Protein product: CASSFHRTGGINYGYTF.

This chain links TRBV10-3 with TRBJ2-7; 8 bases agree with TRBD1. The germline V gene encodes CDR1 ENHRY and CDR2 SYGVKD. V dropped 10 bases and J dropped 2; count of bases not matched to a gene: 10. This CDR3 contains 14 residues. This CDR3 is CATGLTGDAYEQYF. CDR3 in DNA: TGTGCCACTGGATTGACAGGGGATGCCTACGAGCAGTACTTC.

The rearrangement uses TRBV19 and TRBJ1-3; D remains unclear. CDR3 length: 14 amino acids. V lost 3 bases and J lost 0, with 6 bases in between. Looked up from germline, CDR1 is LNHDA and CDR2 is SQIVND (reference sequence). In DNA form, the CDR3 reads TGTGCCAGTAGTATCCGAGACTCTGGAAACACCATATATTTT. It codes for CASSIRDSGNTIYF.

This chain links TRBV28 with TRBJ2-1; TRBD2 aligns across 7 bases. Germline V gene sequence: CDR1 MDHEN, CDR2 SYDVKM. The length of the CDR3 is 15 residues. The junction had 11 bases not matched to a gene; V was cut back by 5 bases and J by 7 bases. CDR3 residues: CASSPRGGSGNEQFF. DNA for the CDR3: TGTGCCAGCAGTCCCCGCGGCGGGAGTGGGAATGAGCAGTTCTTC.

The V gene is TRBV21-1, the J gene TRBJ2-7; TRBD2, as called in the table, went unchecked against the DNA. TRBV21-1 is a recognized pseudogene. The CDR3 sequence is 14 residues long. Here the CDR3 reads CASSRLAGFYEQYF. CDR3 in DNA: TGTGCCAGCAGCAGACTAGCGGGGTTCTACGAGCAGTACTTC.

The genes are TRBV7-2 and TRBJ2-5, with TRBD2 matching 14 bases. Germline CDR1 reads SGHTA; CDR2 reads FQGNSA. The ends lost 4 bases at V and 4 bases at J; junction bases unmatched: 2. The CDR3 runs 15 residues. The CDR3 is CASSSTSGGVETQYF. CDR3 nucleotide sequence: TGTGCCAGCAGCTCGACTAGCGGGGGGGTAGAGACCCAGTACTTC.

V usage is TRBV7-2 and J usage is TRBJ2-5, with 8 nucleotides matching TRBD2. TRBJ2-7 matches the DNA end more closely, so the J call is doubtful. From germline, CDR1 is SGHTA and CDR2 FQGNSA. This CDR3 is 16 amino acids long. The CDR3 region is CASSRGGQGESYEQYF. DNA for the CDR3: TGTGCCAGCAGCCGCGGGGGGCAGGGTGAGTCCTACGAGCAGTACTTC.

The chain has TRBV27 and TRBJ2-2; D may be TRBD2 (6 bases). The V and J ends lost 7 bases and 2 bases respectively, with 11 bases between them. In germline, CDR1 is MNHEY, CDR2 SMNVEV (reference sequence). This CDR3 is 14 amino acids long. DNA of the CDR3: TGTGCCAGCAAGGATGGGACTAACACCGGGGAGCTGTTTTTT. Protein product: CASKDGTNTGELFF.

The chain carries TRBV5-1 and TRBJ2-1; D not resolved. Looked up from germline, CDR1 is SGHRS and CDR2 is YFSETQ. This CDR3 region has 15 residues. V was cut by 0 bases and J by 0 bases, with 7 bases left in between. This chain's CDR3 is CASSLELHSYNEQFF. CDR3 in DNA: TGCGCCAGCAGCTTGGAATTACACTCCTACAATGAGCAGTTCTTC.

CDR3 amino acids: CASSYSRLANTEAFF. CDR3 nucleotide sequence: TGTGCCAGCAGTTACTCCCGACTGGCGAACACTGAAGCTTTCTTT. The gene calls are TRBV6-5 and TRBJ1-1; D is unclear. V dropped 0 bases and J dropped 1 base, with 9 bases sitting between them. Germline V gene lookup returns CDR1 MNHEY and CDR2 SVGAGI. The CDR3 is made up of 15 amino acids.

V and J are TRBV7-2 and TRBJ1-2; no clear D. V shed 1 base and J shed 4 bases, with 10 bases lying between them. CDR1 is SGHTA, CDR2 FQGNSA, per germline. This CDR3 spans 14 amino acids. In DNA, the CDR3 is TGTGCCAGCAGCTTAGGACTTCCTGGCTATGGCTACACCTTC. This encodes CASSLGLPGYGYTF.

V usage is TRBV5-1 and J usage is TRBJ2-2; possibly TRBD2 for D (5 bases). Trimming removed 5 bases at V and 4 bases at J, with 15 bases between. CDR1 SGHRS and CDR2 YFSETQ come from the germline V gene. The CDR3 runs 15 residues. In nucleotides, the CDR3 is TGCGCCAGCAGAGACGGGGATGTCTTCACCGGGGAGCTGTTTTTT. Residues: CASRDGDVFTGELFF.

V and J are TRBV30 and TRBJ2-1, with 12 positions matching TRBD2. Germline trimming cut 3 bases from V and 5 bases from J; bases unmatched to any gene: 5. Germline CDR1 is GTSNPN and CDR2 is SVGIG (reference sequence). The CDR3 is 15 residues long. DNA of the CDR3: TGTGCCTGGAGCCCAGGGACTAGCGGGCACAATGAGCAGTTCTTC. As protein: CAWSPGTSGHNEQFF.

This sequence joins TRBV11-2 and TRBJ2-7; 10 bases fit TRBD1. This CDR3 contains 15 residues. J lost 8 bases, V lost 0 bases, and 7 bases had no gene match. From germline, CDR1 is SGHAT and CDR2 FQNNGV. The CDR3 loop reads CASSLEGTGAYQQYF. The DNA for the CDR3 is TGTGCCAGCAGCTTAGAGGGGACAGGGGCATATCAGCAGTACTTC.

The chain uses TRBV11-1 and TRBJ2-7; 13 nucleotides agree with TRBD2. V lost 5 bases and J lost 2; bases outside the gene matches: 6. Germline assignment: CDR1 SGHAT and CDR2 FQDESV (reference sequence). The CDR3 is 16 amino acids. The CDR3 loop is CASSPGTSGTTYEQYF. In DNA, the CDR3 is TGTGCCAGCAGCCCCGGGACTAGCGGGACCACCTACGAGCAGTACTTC.

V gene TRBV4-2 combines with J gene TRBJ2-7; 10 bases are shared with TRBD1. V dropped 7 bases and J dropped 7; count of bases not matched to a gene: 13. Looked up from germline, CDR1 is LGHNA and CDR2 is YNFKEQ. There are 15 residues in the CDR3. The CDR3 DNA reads TGTGCCAGCACCAAGGGCCCGACAGGGGGCGAGGAGCAGTACTTC. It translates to CASTKGPTGGEEQYF.